These T cell receptor beta chains were read from a single sample in a study of CD8 T cells in Susac syndrome. A single record per CDR3 protein comes from TCRdb applying MiXCR to the immunoSEQ multiplex PCR reads. This sample has approximately 110,000 distinct CDR3 sequences, with 93% found just once. The sequenced sample consisted of CD8+ T cells from PBMCs. These receptors came from a human donor with multiple sclerosis. The CDR3 runs from the conserved cysteine through the conserved F or W. Fields, in order: clone size, D gene, J gene, V gene, CDR3 protein, CDR3 DNA. The D gene is left open where the match is weak. Clone size is shown for a subset of rows, as once, few, many or a class of expanded clone.

size: .
D: TRBD2
J: TRBJ2-7
V: TRBV5-6
CDR3: CASYLISGGHSYEQYF
DNA: TGTGCCAGCTACTTGATTAGCGGGGGGCACTCCTACGAGCAGTACTTC

size: .
D: .
J: TRBJ1-1
V: TRBV19
CDR3: CASRRGNTEAFF
DNA: TGTGCCAGTAGGCGTGGGAACACTGAAGCTTTCTTT

size: .
D: TRBD2
J: TRBJ2-3
V: TRBV20-1
CDR3: CSATGLARDTQYF
DNA: TGCAGTGCAACGGGACTAGCGAGAGATACGCAGTATTTT

size: .
D: .
J: TRBJ2-4
V: TRBV23-1
CDR3: CASSARAPKNIQYF
DNA: TGCGCCAGCAGTGCGAGGGCGCCAAAAAACATTCAGTACTTC

size: .
D: .
J: TRBJ2-1
V: TRBV2
CDR3: CASIMEGPYNEQFF
DNA: TGTGCCAGCATAATGGAAGGGCCGTACAATGAGCAGTTCTTC

size: .
D: .
J: TRBJ1-4
V: TRBV12-5
CDR3: CASAPRAVEKLFF
DNA: TGTGCTAGTGCCCCCCGGGCGGTTGAAAAACTGTTTTTT

size: .
D: .
J: TRBJ2-1
V: TRBV7-2
CDR3: CASSSGKILYEQFF
DNA: TGTGCCAGCAGCTCCGGGAAAATTTTGTATGAGCAGTTCTTC

size: .
D: TRBD2
J: TRBJ2-5
V: TRBV13
CDR3: CASSYPSGRAGETQYF
DNA: TGTGCCAGCAGCTACCCTAGCGGGAGGGCCGGAGAGACCCAGTACTTC

size: .
D: TRBD2
J: TRBJ2-2
V: TRBV6-1
CDR3: CASSLSGANTGELFF
DNA: TGTGCCAGCAGCCTCAGCGGGGCGAACACCGGGGAGCTGTTTTTT

size: .
D: .
J: TRBJ1-1
V: TRBV28
CDR3: CASSLVIGSNTEAFF
DNA: TGTGCCAGCAGTTTGGTGATAGGATCGAACACTGAAGCTTTCTTT

size: .
D: .
J: TRBJ1-6
V: TRBV14
CDR3: CASSQAEVRFNSPLHF
DNA: TGTGCCAGCAGCCAAGCTGAGGTCCGGTTTAATTCACCCCTCCACTTT

size: .
D: TRBD2
J: TRBJ2-2
V: TRBV2
CDR3: CASSEGGLAGGPGVKTGELFF
DNA: TGTGCCAGCAGTGAAGGCGGTCTAGCGGGGGGGCCGGGGGTAAAAACCGGGGAGCTGTTTTTT

size: .
D: .
J: TRBJ1-2
V: TRBV27
CDR3: CASRRKNPVAPPTNYGYTF
DNA: TGTGCCAGCAGACGAAAAAACCCCGTGGCTCCCCCGACGAACTATGGCTACACCTTC

size: once
D: TRBD2
J: TRBJ2-5
V: TRBV7-9
CDR3: CASSFSLAGGQETQYF
DNA: TGTGCCAGCAGCTTCTCACTAGCGGGGGGGCAAGAGACCCAGTACTTC

size: .
D: .
J: TRBJ2-1
V: TRBV6-9
CDR3: CASSLTQGWYEQFF
DNA: TGTGCCAGCAGTTTAACACAGGGTTGGTATGAGCAGTTCTTC

size: .
D: .
J: TRBJ1-4
V: TRBV5-1
CDR3: CASSLEGLPNEKLFF
DNA: TGCGCCAGCAGCTTGGAAGGGTTGCCTAATGAAAAACTGTTTTTT

size: .
D: .
J: TRBJ2-1
V: TRBV9
CDR3: CASSVARAGGEQFF
DNA: TGTGCCAGCAGCGTTGCCCGGGCGGGCGGGGAGCAGTTCTTC

size: .
D: TRBD2
J: TRBJ2-3
V: TRBV7-3
CDR3: CASSSKRGPPETQYF
DNA: TGTGCCAGCAGCTCGAAGCGGGGGCCCCCGGAGACGCAGTATTTT

size: .
D: .
J: TRBJ2-7
V: TRBV28
CDR3: CASSTRGSGEQYF
DNA: TGTGCCAGCAGTACCAGGGGTTCGGGCGAGCAGTACTTC

size: once
D: .
J: TRBJ2-7
V: TRBV5-1
CDR3: CASSGRLDEQYF
DNA: TGCGCCAGCAGCGGTCGTCTGGACGAGCAGTACTTC